This T cell receptor beta chain is drawn from a study of shared clonotypes between healthy human individuals. Study results and caveats: Naive subsets generally exceeded memory subsets in estimated richness.

Trimming at V came to 2 bases and at J to 3 bases, leaving 15 bases not matched to a gene. Germline V gene data show CDR1 as MNHEY and CDR2 as SMNVEV (reference sequence). This CDR3 contains 19 residues. Naive CD8 cells lacked CD45RO, underwent positive selection for CCR7 and left out terminally differentiated effector memory CD45RA+ cells. The method was immunoSEQ multiplex PCR; TCRdb's version includes in-frame clones alone and lacks a portion of them. The table records about 2.1 million clones, roughly 93% of them present only once. About this clone itself: Antigen: not known.

V usage is TRBV27 and J usage is TRBJ2-7, with 11 bases fitting TRBD1. The sequence was obtained from a young man in good health. Some clones in this sample may be carry-over from other donors' samples. Sample: naive CD8+ T cells from PBMCs. The CDR3: CASSLRWTGGGILVYEQYF. CDR3 coding DNA: TGTGCCAGCAGTTTAAGGTGGACAGGGGGCGGCATACTGGTCTACGAGCAGTACTTC.